The clone carrying this T cell receptor beta chain was picked up many times. These data are taken from a study of neurological immune-mediated disorders. The CDR3 has 19 amino acids. The ends were cut back, 7 bases at V and 2 bases at J, with 26 bases in the middle. One entry per CDR3 protein, called by TCRdb with MiXCR from the 5' RACE reads. The profile covers roughly 76,000 distinct CDR3 sequences, with roughly 15% appearing a single time and nearly 7% taken by the ten largest. The V gene is TRBV12-3 or TRBV12-4, the J gene TRBJ2-2; the D call may be TRBD1 or TRBD2 (5 bases each). Sequenced input: PBMCs. The sequence was collected from a woman aged 50 to 60 in good health. CDR3 protein: CASNPGWGTGFINTGELFF. The CDR3 nucleotides are TGTGCCAGCAACCCCGGGTGGGGGACCGGGTTTATTAACACCGGGGAGCTGTTTTTT.